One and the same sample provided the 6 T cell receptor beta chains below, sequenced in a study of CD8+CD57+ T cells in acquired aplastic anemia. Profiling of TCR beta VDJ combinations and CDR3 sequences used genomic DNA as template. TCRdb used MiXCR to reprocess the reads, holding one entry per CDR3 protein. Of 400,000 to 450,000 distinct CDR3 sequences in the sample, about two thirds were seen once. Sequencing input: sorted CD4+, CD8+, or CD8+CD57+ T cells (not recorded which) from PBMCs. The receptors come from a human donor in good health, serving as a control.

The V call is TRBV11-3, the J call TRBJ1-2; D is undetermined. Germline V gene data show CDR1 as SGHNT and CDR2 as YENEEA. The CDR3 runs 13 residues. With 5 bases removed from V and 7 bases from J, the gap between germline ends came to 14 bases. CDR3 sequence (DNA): TGTGCCAGCAGCCTAAACACACACATTGGCTACACCTTC. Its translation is CASSLNTHIGYTF.

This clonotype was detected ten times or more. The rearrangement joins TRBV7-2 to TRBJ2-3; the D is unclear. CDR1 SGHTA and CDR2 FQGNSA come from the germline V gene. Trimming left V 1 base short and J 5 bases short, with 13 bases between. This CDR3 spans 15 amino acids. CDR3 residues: CASSLGWDRKDTQYF. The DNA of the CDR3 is TGTGCCAGCAGCTTAGGCTGGGATCGAAAAGATACGCAGTATTTT.

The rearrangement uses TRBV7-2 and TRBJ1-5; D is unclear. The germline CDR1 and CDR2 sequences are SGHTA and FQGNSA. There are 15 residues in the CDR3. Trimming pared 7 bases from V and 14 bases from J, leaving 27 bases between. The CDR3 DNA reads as TGTGCCAGCACGCCAAGGACCGCCATCAATCATCCCGAGCATTTT. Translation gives CASTPRTAINHPEHF.

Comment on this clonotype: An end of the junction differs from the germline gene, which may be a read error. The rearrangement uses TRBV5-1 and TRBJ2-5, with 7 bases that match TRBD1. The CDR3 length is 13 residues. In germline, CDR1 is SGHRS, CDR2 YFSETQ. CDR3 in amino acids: CASRQGLQVPQYF. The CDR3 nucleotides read TGTGCCAGCAGACAGGGCCTCCAAGTGCCCCAGTACTTC.

This CDR3 is CASSASGTGIEQYF. The CDR3 DNA reads TGTGCCAGCTCGGCTTCCGGGACAGGGATCGAGCAGTACTTC. The chain is built from TRBV18 and TRBJ2-7; 9 bases align to TRBD1. The length of the CDR3 is 14 residues. V was pared by 6 bases and J by 6 bases, with 9 bases of the junction left unmatched. Germline values: CDR1 KGHSH, CDR2 LQKENI. Combining the CDR3 with reference TRBV18 and TRBJ2-7 gives the whole variable domain NAGVMQNPRHLVRRRGQEARLRCSPMKGHSHVYWYRQLPEEGLKFMVYLQKENIIDESGMPKERFSAEFPKEGPSILRIQQVVRGDSAAYFCASSASGTGIEQYFGPGTRLTVT.

Here the CDR3 DNA reads TGTGCCAGCAGCGCAGGGACAGGGGGCGTTGGCTACATCCACTTT. Encoded protein: CASSAGTGGVGYIHF. V usage is TRBV9 and J usage is TRBJ1-6; 12 bases fit TRBD1. J lost 17 bases, V lost 3 bases, and 12 bases had no gene match. This CDR3 is built from 15 residues. Per germline, CDR1 SGDLS and CDR2 YYNGEE.